The clone carrying this T cell receptor (beta chain) turned up a few times. Its matching antigen is unknown. This record belongs to a study of shared clonotypes between healthy human individuals. Findings and caveats of the study: Rarefaction showed sorted-subset sequencing was incomplete despite large depth.

This table comes from immunoSEQ multiplex PCR, and its TCRdb copy is limited to in-frame clones, with some not included. Of about a million clones in the sample, around 77% were seen once. CDR1 and CDR2 from the germline V gene are SGHVS and FQNEAQ. Trimming shortened V by 7 bases and J by 6 bases, and 13 bases separated the two germline ends. There are 12 residues in the CDR3. The gene calls are TRBV7-8 and TRBJ2-7; TRBD2 might be the D (5 bases). The origin of this receptor is a man younger than 35 in good health. Some clones in this sample may be carry-over from other donors' samples. Sequenced: memory CD4+ T cells from PBMCs. The subset here: CD45RA-negative fraction. The CDR3 loop reads CASTPGSGEQYF. In DNA form, the CDR3 reads TGTGCCAGCACCCCGGGGTCCGGCGAGCAGTACTTC.